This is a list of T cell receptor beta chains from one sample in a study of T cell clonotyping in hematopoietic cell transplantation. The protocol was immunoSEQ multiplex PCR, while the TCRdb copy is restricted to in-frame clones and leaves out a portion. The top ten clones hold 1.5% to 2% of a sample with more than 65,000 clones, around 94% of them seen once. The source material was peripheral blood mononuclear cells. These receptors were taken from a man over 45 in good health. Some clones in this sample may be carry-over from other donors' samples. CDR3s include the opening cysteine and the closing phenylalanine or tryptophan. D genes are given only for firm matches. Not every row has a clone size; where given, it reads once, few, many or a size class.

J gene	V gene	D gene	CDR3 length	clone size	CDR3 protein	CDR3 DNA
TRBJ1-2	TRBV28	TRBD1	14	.	CASSPDRANYGYTF	TGTGCCAGCAGTCCGGACAGGGCTAACTATGGCTACACCTTC
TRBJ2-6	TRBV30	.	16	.	CAWSVPRASGANVLTF	TGTGCCTGGAGTGTACCGCGAGCTTCTGGGGCCAATGTCCTGACTTTC
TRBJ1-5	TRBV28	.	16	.	CASSLPRTPNREPQHF	TGTGCCAGCAGTTTACCGCGGACCCCGAATAGGGAGCCCCAGCATTTT
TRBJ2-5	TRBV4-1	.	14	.	CASSQRIIGETQYF	TGCGCCAGCAGCCAAAGGATCATAGGGGAGACCCAGTACTTC
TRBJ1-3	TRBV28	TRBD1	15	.	CASSLWTGRPDTIYF	TGTGCCAGCAGTTTGTGGACAGGGCGGCCGGACACCATATATTTT
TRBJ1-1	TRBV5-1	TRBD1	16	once	CASSVEKQGMNTEAFF	TGCGCCAGCAGCGTAGAAAAACAGGGGATGAACACTGAAGCTTTCTTT
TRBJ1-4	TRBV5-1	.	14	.	CASSSAGDNEKLFF	TGCGCCAGCAGCTCAGCAGGTGATAATGAAAAACTGTTTTTT
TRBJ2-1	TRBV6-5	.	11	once	CASSYNQREFF	TGTGCCAGCAGTTACAACCAAAGGGAGTTCTTC
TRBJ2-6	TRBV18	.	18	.	CASSPRGHHISGANVLTF	TGTGCCAGCTCACCGAGGGGACATCATATCTCAGGGGCCAACGTCCTGACTTTC
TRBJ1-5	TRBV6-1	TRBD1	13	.	CASSVDRDQPQHF	TGTGCCAGCAGTGTAGACAGGGATCAGCCCCAGCATTTT
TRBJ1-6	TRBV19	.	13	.	CASSGEGHSPLHF	TGTGCCAGCTCGGGGGAGGGTCATTCACCCCTCCACTTT
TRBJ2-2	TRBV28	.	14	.	CASDRVGVTGELFF	TGTGCCAGCGATCGGGTCGGAGTGACCGGGGAGCTGTTTTTT
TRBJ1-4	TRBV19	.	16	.	CASRDSRGQQAEKLFF	TGTGCCAGTAGGGACTCAAGAGGGCAACAGGCGGAAAAACTGTTTTTT
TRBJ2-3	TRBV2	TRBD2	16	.	CASSDLPGTRTDTQYF	TGTGCCAGCAGTGACTTGCCCGGGACTAGGACAGATACGCAGTATTTT
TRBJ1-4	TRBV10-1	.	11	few	CASSPNEKLFF	TGCGCCAGCAGCCCTAATGAAAAACTGTTTTTT
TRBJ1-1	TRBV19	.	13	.	CASTSGKGTEAFF	TGTGCCAGTACATCCGGGAAGGGCACTGAAGCTTTCTTT
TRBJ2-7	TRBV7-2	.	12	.	CASSSSHYEQYF	TGTGCCAGCAGCTCGTCCCACTACGAGCAGTACTTC
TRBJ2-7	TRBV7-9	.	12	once	CASSQSSYEQYF	TGTGCCAGCAGCCAGAGCTCCTACGAGCAGTACTTC
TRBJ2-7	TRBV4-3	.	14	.	CASSLNLLVTEQYF	TGCGCCAGCAGCCTAAACCTACTAGTCACCGAGCAGTACTTC
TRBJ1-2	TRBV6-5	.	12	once	CASSSLRSGYTF	TGTGCCAGCAGTTCCTTAAGGAGCGGCTACACCTTC
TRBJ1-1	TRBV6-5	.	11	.	CASSRGVEAFF	TGTGCCAGCAGCCGGGGAGTTGAAGCTTTCTTT
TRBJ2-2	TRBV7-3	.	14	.	CASSSYINTGELFF	TGTGCCAGCAGCTCATATATTAACACCGGGGAGCTGTTTTTT
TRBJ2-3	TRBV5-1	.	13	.	CASSRRLTDTQYF	TGCGCCAGCAGCCGGCGCCTCACAGATACGCAGTATTTT
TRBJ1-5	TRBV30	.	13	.	CAWSGGGNQPQHF	TGTGCCTGGTCAGGAGGTGGCAATCAGCCCCAGCATTTT
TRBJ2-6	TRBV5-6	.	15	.	CASSLEEAGANVLTF	TGTGCCAGCAGCTTGGAGGAGGCTGGGGCCAACGTCCTGACTTTC
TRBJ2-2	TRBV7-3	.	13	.	CASSFSQGGELFF	TGTGCCAGCAGCTTCTCGCAGGGCGGGGAGCTGTTTTTT
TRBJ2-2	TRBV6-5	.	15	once	CASSYGRLISGELFF	TGTGCCAGCAGTTACGGGCGTTTGATCAGCGGGGAGCTGTTTTTT
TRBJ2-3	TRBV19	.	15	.	CASSIEGGAADTQYF	TGTGCCAGTAGTATAGAGGGGGGGGCAGCAGATACGCAGTATTTT
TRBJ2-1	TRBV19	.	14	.	CASKIGTGPNEQFF	TGTGCCAGTAAAATAGGCACAGGACCCAATGAGCAGTTCTTC
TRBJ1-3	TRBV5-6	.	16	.	CASSLDGRPSGNTIYF	TGTGCCAGCAGCTTGGATGGGCGCCCCTCTGGAAACACCATATATTTT
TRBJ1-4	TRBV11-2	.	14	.	CASSLISDNEKLFF	TGTGCCAGCAGCTTAATCTCCGATAATGAAAAACTGTTTTTT
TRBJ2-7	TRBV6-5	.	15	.	CASSYGGTRSYEQYF	TGTGCCAGCAGTTACGGCGGGACACGCTCCTACGAGCAGTACTTC
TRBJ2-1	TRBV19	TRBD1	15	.	CASTSLGQGPNEQFF	TGTGCCAGTACCAGCCTGGGACAGGGCCCTAATGAGCAGTTCTTC
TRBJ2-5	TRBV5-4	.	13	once	CASSALKKETQYF	TGTGCCAGCAGCGCCTTGAAAAAAGAGACCCAGTACTTC
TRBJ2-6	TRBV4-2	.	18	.	CASSQGFDGYSGANVLTF	TGTGCCAGCAGCCAAGGGTTCGACGGGTACTCTGGGGCCAACGTCCTGACTTTC
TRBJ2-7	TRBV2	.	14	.	CASSGGVSSYEQYF	TGTGCCAGCAGTGGGGGGGTGTCCTCCTACGAGCAGTACTTC
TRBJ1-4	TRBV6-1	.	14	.	CASSEPGQNEKLFF	TGTGCCAGCAGTGAGCCGGGCCAAAATGAAAAACTGTTTTTT
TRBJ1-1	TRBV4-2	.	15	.	CASSPNPGARTEAFF	TGTGCCAGCAGCCCGAACCCTGGGGCGCGCACTGAAGCTTTCTTT
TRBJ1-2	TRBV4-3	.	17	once	CASSPSAGARRHYGYTF	TGCGCCAGCAGCCCATCGGCCGGGGCCAGAAGACACTATGGCTACACCTTC
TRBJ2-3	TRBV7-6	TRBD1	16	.	CASSSRQGLVPDTQYF	TGTGCCAGCAGCTCGAGACAGGGATTGGTCCCAGATACGCAGTATTTT
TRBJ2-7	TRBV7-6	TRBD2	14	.	CASSPREVSYEQYF	TGTGCCAGCAGCCCCCGGGAGGTCTCCTACGAGCAGTACTTC
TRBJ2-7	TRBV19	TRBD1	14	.	CASSIGTGSYEQYF	TGTGCCAGTAGTATCGGGACAGGGTCCTACGAGCAGTACTTC
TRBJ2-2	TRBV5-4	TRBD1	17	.	CASSERTGATNTGELFF	TGTGCCAGCAGCGAGAGGACAGGGGCCACGAACACCGGGGAGCTGTTTTTT
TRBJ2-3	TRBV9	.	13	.	CASSVPGSDTQYF	TGTGCCAGCAGCGTACCGGGTTCCGATACGCAGTATTTT
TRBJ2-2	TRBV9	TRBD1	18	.	CASSVVLGQGYQAGELFF	TGTGCCAGCAGCGTAGTCCTGGGACAGGGGTATCAAGCCGGGGAGCTGTTTTTT
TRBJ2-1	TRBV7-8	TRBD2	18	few	CASSSRTSGRAVDNEQFF	TGTGCCAGCAGCTCCAGGACTAGCGGGAGGGCGGTGGACAATGAGCAGTTCTTC
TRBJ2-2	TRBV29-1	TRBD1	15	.	CSAKGTGGNTGELFF	TGCAGCGCTAAGGGTACAGGGGGGAACACCGGGGAGCTGTTTTTT
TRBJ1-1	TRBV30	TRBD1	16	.	CAWSVHLGQQNTEAFF	TGTGCCTGGAGTGTACATCTGGGACAGCAAAACACTGAAGCTTTCTTT
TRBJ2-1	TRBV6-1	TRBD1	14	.	CASRTGGIYNEQFF	TGTGCCAGCAGAACAGGGGGGATTTACAATGAGCAGTTCTTC